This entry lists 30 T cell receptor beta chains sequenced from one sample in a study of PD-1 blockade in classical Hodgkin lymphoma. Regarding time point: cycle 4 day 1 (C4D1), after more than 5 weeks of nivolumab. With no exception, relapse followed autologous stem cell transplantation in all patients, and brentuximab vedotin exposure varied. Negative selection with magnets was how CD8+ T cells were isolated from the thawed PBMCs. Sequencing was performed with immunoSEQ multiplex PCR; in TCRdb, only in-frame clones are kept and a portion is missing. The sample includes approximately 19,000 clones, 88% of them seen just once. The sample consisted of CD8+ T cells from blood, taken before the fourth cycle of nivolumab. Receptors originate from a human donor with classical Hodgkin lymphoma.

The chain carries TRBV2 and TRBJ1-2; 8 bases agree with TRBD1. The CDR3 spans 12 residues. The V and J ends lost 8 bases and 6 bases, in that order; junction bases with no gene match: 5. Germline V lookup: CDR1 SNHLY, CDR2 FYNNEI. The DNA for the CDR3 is TGTGCCAGCTGGCAGGGGGCGGATGGCTACACCTTC. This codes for CASWQGADGYTF. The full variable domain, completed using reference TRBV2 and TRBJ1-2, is EPEVTQTPSHQVTQMGQEVILRCVPISNHLYFYWYRQILGQKVEFLVSFYNNEISEKSEIFDDQFSVERPDGSNFTLKIRSTKLEDSAMYFCASWQGADGYTFGSGTRLTVV.

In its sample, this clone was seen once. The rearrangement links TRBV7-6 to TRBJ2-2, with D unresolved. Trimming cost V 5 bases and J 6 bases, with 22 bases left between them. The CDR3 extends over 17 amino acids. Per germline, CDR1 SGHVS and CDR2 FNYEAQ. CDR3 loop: CASSPQHTTPSAGELFF. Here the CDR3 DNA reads TGTGCCAGCAGCCCCCAACACACGACACCCTCGGCCGGGGAGCTGTTTTTT.

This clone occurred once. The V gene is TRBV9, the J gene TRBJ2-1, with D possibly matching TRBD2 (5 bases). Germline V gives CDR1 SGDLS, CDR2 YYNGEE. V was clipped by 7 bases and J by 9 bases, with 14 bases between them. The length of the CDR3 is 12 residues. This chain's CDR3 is CASGNGNSEQFF. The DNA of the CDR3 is TGTGCCAGCGGTAACGGGAATTCTGAGCAGTTCTTC.

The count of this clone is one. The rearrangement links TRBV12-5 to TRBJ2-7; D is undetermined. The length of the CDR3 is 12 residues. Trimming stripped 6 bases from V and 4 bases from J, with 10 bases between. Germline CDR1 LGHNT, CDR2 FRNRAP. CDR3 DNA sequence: TGTGCTAGTGGCCCAAGCGCGTACGAGCAGTACTTC. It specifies CASGPSAYEQYF.

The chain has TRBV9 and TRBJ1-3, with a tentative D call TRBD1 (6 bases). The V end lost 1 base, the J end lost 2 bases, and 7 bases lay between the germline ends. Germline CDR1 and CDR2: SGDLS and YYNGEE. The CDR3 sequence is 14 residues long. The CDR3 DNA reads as TGTGCCAGCAGCGTATCAGGGGCTGGAAACACCATATATTTT. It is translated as CASSVSGAGNTIYF.

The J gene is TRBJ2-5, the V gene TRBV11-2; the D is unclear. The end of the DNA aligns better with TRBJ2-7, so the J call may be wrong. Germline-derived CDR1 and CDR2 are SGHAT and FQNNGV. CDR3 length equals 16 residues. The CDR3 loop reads CASSLDGLEIAHEQYF. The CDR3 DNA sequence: TGTGCCAGCAGCTTAGACGGTCTAGAGATCGCCCACGAGCAGTACTTC.

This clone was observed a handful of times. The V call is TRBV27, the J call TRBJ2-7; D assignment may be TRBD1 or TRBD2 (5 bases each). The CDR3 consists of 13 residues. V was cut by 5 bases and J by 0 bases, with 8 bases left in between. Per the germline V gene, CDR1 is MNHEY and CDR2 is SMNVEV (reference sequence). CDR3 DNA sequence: TGTGCCAGCAGTGCCGGGACCTCCTACGAGCAGTACTTC. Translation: CASSAGTSYEQYF.

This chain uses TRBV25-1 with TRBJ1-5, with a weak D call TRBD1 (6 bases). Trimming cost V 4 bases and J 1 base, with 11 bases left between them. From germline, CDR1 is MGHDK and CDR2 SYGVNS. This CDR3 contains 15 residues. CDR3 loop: CASSGQGLSNQPQHF. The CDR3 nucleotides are TGTGCCAGCAGTGGTCAGGGGTTGAGCAATCAGCCCCAGCATTTT.

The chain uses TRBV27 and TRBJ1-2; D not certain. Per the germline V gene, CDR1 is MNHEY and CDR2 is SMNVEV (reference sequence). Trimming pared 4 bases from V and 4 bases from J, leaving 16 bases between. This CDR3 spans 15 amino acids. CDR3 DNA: TGTGCCAGCAGTTCAACCAGAGACATGGTCTATGGCTACACCTTC. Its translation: CASSSTRDMVYGYTF.

The CDR3: CASLSLRGASLGQYF. The CDR3 bases are TGTGCCTCGCTCAGCCTCAGGGGTGCGTCGCTTGGGCAGTACTTC. The chain links TRBV6-1 to TRBJ2-5, with D possibly being TRBD1 (6 bases). V shed 11 bases and J shed 11 bases, with 30 bases lying between them. Per the germline V gene, CDR1 is MNHNS and CDR2 is SASEGT. The CDR3 has 15 amino acids.

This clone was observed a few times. The CDR3 coding sequence is TGTGCCAGCAGCGTAGAGCCGGAGGGCAGGGGCTATGGCTACACCTTC. This sequence encodes CASSVEPEGRGYGYTF. The chain employs TRBV9 and TRBJ1-2, with D maybe TRBD1 (6 bases). The germline gives CDR1 SGDLS, CDR2 YYNGEE. The V gene lost 0 bases and the J gene lost 4 bases, with 16 bases spanning the gap. The CDR3 totals 16 residues. Supplemented by reference TRBV9 and TRBJ1-2, the full variable domain reads DSGVTQTPKHLITATGQRVTLRCSPRSGDLSVYWYQQSLDQGLQFLIQYYNGEERAKGNILERFSAQQFPDLHSELNLSSLELGDSALYFCASSVEPEGRGYGYTFGSGTRLTVV.

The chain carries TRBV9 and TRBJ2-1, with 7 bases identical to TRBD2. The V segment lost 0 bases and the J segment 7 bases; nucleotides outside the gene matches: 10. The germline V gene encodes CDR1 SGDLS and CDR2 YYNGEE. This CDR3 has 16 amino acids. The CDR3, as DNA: TGTGCCAGCAGCGTAGGGTCAGTCGGGAGGTATAATGAGCAGTTCTTC. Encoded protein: CASSVGSVGRYNEQFF.

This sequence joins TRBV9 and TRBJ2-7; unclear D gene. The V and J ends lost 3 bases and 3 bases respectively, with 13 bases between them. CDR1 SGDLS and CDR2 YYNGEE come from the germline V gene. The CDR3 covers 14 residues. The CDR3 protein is CASSGRLSSYEQYF. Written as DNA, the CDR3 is TGTGCCAGCAGCGGACGACTGAGCAGCTACGAGCAGTACTTC.

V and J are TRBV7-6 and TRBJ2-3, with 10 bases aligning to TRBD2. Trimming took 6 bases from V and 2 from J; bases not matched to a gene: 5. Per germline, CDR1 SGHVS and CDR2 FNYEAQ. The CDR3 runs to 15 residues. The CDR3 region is CASRALAGDTDTQYF. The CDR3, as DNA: TGTGCCAGCAGGGCCCTAGCGGGGGACACAGATACGCAGTATTTT.

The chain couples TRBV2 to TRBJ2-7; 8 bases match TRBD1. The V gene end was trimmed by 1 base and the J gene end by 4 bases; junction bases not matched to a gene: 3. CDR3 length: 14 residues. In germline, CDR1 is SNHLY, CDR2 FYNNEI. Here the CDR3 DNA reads TGTGCCAGCAGTGAAGGGGACAGGCAGTACGAGCAGTACTTC. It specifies CASSEGDRQYEQYF. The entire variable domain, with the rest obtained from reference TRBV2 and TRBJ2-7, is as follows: EPEVTQTPSHQVTQMGQEVILRCVPISNHLYFYWYRQILGQKVEFLVSFYNNEISEKSEIFDDQFSVERPDGSNFTLKIRSTKLEDSAMYFCASSEGDRQYEQYFGPGTRLTVT.

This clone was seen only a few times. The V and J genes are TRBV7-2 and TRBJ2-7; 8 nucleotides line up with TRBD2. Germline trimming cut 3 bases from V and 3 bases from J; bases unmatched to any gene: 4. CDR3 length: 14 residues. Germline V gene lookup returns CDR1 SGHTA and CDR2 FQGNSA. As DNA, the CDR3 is TGTGCCAGCAGCTTTAGCGGGATACTCTACGAGCAGTACTTC. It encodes CASSFSGILYEQYF.

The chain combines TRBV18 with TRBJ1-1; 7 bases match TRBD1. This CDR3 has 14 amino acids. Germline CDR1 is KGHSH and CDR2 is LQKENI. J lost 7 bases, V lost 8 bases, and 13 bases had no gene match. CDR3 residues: CASHPGDSGGEAFF. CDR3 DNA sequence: TGTGCCAGCCACCCCGGGGACAGCGGGGGTGAAGCTTTCTTT.

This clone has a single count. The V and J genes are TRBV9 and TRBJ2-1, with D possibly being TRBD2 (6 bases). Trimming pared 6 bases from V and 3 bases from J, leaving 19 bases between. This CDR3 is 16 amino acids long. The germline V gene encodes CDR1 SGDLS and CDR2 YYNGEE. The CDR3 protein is CASTAKDYPVYNEQFF. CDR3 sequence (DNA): TGTGCCAGCACCGCCAAGGACTATCCGGTCTACAATGAGCAGTTCTTC.

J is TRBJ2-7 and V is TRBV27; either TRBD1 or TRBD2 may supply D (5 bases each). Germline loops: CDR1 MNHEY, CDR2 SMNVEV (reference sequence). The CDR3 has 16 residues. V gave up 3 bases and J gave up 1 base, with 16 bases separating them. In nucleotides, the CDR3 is TGTGCCAGCAGTTTTTCCCTTGGGGACGAGTCCTACGAGCAGTACTTC. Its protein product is CASSFSLGDESYEQYF.

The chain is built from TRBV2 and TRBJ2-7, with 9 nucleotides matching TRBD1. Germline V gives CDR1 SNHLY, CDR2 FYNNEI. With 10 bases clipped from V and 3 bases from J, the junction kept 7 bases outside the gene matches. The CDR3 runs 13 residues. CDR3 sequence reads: CAIPGQGRYEQYF. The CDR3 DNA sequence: TGTGCCATCCCGGGACAGGGCCGCTACGAGCAGTACTTC.

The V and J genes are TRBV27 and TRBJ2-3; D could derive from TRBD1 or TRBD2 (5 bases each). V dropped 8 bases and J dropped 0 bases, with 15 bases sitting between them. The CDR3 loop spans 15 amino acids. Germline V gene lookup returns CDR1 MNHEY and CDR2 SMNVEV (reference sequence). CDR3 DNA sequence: TGTGCCAGCGGTCAACAGGACTTTAGCACAGATACGCAGTATTTT. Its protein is CASGQQDFSTDTQYF.

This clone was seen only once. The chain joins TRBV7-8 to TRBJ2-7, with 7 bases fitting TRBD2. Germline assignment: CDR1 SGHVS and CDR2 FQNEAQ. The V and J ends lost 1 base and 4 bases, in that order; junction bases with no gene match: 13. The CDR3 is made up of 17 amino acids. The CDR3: CASSLVPVGSGAYEQYF. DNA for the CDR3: TGTGCCAGCAGCTTAGTCCCCGTTGGCAGCGGGGCGTACGAGCAGTACTTC.

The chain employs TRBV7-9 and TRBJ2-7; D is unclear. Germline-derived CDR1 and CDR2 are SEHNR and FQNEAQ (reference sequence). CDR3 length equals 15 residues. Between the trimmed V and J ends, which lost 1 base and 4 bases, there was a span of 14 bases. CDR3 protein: CASSLESVPSYEQYF. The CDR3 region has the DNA TGTGCCAGCAGCTTAGAGAGCGTACCCTCATACGAGCAGTACTTC. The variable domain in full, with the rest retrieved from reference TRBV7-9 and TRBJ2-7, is DTGVSQNPRHKITKRGQNVTFRCDPISEHNRLYWYRQTLGQGPEFLTYFQNEAQLEKSRLLSDRFSAERPKGSFSTLEIQRTEQGDSAMYLCASSLESVPSYEQYFGPGTRLTVT.

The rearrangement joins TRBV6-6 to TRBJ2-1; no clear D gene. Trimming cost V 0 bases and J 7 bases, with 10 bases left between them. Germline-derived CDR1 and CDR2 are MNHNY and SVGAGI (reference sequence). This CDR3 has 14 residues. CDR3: CASSYSGLLNEQFF. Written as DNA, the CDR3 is TGTGCCAGCAGTTACTCAGGGTTGTTGAATGAGCAGTTCTTC.

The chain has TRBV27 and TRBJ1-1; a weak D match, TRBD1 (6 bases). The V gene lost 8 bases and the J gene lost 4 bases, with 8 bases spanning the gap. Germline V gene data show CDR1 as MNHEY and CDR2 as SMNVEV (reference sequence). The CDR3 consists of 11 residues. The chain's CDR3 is CASLGGTEAFF. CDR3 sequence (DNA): TGTGCCAGCCTAGGGGGCACTGAAGCTTTCTTT.

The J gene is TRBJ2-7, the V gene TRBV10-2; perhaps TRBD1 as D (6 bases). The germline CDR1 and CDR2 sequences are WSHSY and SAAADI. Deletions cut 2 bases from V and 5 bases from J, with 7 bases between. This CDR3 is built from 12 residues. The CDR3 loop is CASSEAGDEQYF. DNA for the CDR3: TGCGCCAGCAGTGAGGCAGGGGACGAGCAGTACTTC.

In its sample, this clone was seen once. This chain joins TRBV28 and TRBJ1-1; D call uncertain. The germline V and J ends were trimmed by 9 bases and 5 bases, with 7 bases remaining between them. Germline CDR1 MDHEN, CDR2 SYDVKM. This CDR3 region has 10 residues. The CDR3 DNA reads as TGTGCCAGTCGTAGGACTGAAGCTTTCTTT. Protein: CASRRTEAFF. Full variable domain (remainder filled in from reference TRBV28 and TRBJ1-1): DVKVTQSSRYLVKRTGEKVFLECVQDMDHENMFWYRQDPGLGLRLIYFSYDVKMKEKGDIPEGYSVSREKKERFSLILESASTNQTSMYLCASRRTEAFFGQGTRLTVV.

For the CDR3, the DNA is TGTGCCTGGAGTATGGGGGGCAGGGTGACCGGAAACACCATATATTTT. Residues: CAWSMGGRVTGNTIYF. The chain is built from TRBV30 and TRBJ1-3, with a weak D call TRBD1 (6 bases). The V and J ends lost 2 bases and 4 bases respectively, with 18 bases between them. The CDR3 is 16 amino acids. The germline gives CDR1 GTSNPN, CDR2 SVGIG (reference sequence). Complete variable domain (other parts from reference TRBV30 and TRBJ1-3): SQTIHQWPATLVQPVGSPLSLECTVEGTSNPNLYWYRQAAGRGLQLLFYSVGIGQISSEVPQNLSASRPQDRQFILSSKKLLLSDSGFYLCAWSMGGRVTGNTIYFGEGSWLTVV.

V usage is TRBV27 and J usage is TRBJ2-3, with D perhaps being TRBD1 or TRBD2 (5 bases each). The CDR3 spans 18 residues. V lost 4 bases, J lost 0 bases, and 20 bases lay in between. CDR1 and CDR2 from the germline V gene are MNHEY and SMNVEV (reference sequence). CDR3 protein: CASSSLLSGPRSTDTQYF. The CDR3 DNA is TGTGCCAGCAGTTCTCTTCTGTCGGGGCCAAGAAGCACAGATACGCAGTATTTT.

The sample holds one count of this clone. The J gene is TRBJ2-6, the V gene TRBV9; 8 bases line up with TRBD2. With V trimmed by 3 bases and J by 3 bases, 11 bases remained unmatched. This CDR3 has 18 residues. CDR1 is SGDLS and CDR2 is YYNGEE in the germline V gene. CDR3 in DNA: TGTGCCAGCAGCGCCCCTCCCGGGAGGGGGTATGGGGCCAACGTCCTGACTTTC. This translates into CASSAPPGRGYGANVLTF.